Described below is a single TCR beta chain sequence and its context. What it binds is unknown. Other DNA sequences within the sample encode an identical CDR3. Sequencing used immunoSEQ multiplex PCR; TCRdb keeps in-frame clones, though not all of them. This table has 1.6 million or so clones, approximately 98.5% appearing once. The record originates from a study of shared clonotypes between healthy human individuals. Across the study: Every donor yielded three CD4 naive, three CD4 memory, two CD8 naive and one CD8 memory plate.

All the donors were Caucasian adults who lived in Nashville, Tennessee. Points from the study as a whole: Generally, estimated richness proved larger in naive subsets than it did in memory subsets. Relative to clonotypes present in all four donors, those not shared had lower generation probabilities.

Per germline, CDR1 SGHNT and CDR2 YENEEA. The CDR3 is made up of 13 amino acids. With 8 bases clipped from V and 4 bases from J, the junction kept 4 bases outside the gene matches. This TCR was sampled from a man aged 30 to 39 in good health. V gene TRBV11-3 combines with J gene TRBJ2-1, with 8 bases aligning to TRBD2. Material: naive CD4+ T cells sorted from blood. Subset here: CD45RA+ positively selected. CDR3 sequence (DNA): TGTGCCAGCGGAACTAGCGGTTACAATGAGCAGTTCTTC. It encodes CASGTSGYNEQFF.